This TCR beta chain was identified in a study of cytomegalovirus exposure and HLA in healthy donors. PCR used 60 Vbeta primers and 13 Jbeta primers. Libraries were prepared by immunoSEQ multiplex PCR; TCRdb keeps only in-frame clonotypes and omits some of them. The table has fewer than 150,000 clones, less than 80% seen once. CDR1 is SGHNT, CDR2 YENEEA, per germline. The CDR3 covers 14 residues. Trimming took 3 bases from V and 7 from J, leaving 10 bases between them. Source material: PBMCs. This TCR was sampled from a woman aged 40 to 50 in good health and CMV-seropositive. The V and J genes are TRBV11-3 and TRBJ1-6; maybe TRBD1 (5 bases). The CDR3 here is CASSFGRGNSPLHF. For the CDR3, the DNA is TGTGCCAGCAGCTTCGGTAGGGGAAATTCACCCCTCCACTTT.